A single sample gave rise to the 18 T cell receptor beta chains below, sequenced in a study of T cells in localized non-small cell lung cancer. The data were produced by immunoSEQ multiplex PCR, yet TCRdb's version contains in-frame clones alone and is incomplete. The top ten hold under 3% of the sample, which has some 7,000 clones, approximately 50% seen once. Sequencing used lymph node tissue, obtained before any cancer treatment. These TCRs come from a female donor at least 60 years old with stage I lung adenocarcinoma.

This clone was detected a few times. The CDR3 nucleotides are TGTGCCAGTAGTATAACAGCAGACACTGAAGCTTTCTTT. Translation gives CASSITADTEAFF. This sequence joins TRBV19 and TRBJ1-1; D call uncertain. V dropped 2 bases and J dropped 3 bases, with 7 bases sitting between them. The length of the CDR3 is 13 residues. The germline gives CDR1 LNHDA, CDR2 SQIVND (reference sequence).

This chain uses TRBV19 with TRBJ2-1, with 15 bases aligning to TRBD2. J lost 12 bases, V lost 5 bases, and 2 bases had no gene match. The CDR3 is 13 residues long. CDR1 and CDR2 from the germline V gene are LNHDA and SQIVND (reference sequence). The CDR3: CASSLGLAGGQFF. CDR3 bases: TGTGCCAGTAGTCTGGGACTAGCGGGGGGGCAGTTCTTC. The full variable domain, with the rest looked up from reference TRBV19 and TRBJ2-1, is DGGITQSPKYLFRKEGQNVTLSCEQNLNHDAMYWYRQDPGQGLRLIYYSQIVNDFQKGDIAEGYSVSREKKESFPLTVTSAQKNPTAFYLCASSLGLAGGQFFGPGTRLTVL.

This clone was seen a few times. The CDR3 reads CASSEGSPYSGNTIYF. CDR3 DNA sequence: TGTGCCAGCAGTGAGGGGAGCCCCTACTCTGGAAACACCATATATTTT. This chain links TRBV6-8 with TRBJ1-3; tentative D call: TRBD1 (5 bases). The germline V gene encodes CDR1 MNHGY and CDR2 SAAAGT. Trimming took off 5 bases at V and 0 bases at J, with 14 bases between the two ends. The CDR3 contains 16 residues.

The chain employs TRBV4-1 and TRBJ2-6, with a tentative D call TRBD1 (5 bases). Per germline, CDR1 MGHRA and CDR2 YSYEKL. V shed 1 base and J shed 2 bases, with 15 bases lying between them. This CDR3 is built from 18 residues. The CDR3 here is CASSQVFIRDTGANVLTF. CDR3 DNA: TGCGCCAGCAGCCAAGTTTTTATCAGGGATACTGGGGCCAACGTCCTGACTTTC.

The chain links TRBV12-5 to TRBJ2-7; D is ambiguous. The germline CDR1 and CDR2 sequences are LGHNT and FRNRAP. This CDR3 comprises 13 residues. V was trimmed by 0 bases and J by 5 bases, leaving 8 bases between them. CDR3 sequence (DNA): TGTGCTAGTGGTTTGGTAACTTCCCACGAGCAGTACTTC. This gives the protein CASGLVTSHEQYF.

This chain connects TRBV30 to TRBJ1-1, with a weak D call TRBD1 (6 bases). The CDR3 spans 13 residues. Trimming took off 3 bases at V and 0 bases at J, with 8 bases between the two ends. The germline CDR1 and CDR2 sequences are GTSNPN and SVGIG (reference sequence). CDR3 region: CAWSGQLNTEAFF. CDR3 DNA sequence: TGTGCCTGGAGCGGACAGTTGAACACTGAAGCTTTCTTT.

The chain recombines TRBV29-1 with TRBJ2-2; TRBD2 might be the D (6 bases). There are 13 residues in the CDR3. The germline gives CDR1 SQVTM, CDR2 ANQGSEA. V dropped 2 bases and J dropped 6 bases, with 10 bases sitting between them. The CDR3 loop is CSVELWGAGELFF. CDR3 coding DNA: TGCAGCGTTGAACTGTGGGGGGCCGGGGAGCTGTTTTTT.

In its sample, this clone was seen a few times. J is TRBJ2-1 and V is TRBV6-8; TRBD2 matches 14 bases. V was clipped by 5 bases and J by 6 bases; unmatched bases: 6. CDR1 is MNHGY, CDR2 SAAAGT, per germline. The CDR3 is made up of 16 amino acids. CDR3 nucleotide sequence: TGTGCCAGCAGTCCACAGACTAGCGGGAGGGCCAATGAGCAGTTCTTC. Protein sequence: CASSPQTSGRANEQFF.

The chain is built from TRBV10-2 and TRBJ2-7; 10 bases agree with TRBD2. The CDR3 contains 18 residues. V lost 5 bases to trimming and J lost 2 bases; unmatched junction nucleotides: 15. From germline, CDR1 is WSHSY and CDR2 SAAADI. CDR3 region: CASSSSGRASRLTYEQYF. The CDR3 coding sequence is TGCGCCAGCAGTTCCAGCGGGAGGGCCTCTCGGCTAACCTACGAGCAGTACTTC.

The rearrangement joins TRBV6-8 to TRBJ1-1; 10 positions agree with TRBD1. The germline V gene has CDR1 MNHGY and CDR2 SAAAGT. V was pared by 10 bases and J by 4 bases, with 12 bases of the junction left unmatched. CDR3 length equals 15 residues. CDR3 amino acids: CAIRRDRGLVTEAFF. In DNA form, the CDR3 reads TGTGCCATCAGAAGGGACAGGGGATTGGTCACTGAAGCTTTCTTT.

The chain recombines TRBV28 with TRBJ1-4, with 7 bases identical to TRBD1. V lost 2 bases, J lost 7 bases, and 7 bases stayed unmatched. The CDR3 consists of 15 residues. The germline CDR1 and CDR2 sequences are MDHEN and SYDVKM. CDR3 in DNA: TGTGCCAGCAGTTTACAGGGACAGTGGGGTGAAAAACTGTTTTTT. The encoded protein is CASSLQGQWGEKLFF.

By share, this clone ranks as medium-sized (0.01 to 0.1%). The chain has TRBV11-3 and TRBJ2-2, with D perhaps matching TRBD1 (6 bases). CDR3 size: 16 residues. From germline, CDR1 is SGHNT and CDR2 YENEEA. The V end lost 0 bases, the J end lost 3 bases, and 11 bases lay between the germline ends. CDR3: CASSLDRGLDTGELFF. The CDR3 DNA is TGTGCCAGCAGCTTAGACAGGGGTCTGGACACCGGGGAGCTGTTTTTT. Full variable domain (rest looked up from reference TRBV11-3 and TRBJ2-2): EAGVVQSPRYKIIEKKQPVAFWCNPISGHNTLYWYLQNLGQGPELLIRYENEEAVDDSQLPKDRFSAERLKGVDSTLKIQPAELGDSAVYLCASSLDRGLDTGELFFGEGSRLTVL.

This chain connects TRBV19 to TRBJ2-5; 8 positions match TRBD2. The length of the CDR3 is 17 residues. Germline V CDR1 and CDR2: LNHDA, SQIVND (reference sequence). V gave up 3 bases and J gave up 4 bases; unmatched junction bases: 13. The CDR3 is CASSIGLAGGRGETQYF. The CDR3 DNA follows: TGTGCCAGTAGTATTGGCTTGGCGGGAGGCCGAGGAGAGACCCAGTACTTC.

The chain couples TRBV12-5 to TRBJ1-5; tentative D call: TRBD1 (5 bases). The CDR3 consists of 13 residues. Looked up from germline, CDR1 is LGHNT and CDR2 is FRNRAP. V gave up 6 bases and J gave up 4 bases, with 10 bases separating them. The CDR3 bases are TGTGCTAGTGGAATGGGGGTGAATCAGCCCCAGCATTTT. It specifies CASGMGVNQPQHF.

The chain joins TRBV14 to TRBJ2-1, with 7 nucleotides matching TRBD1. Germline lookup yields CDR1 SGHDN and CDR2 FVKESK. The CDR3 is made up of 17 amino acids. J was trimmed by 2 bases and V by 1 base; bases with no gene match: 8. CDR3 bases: TGTGCCAGCAGCCAAGGAGGTAGGGGGCTAACCTACAATGAGCAGTTCTTC. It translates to CASSQGGRGLTYNEQFF.

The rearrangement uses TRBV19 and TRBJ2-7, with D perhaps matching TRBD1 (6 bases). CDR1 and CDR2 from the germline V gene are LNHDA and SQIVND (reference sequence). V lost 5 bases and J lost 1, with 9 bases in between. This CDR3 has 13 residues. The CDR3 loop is CASSGGLSYEQYF. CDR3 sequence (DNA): TGTGCCAGTAGTGGGGGCCTATCCTACGAGCAGTACTTC.

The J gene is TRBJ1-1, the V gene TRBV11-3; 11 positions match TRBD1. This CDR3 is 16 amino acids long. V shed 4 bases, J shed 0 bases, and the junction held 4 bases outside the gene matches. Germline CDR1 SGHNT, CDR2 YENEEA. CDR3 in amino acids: CASSSGTGGMNTEAFF. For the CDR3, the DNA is TGTGCCAGCAGCTCCGGGACAGGGGGGATGAACACTGAAGCTTTCTTT.

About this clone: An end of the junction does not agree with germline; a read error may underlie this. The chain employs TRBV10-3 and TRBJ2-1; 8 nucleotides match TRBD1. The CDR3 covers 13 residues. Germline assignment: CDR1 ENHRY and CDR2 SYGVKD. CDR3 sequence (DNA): TGTACCACACGGACAGGGACCTACAATAAGCAGTTCTTC. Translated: CTTRTGTYNKQFF.